Each of the 19 T cell receptor beta chains below was sequenced from the same sample in a study of Ad26.COV2.S vaccination and SARS-CoV-2 variants (dated by TCRdb to 2020 to 2022). The method was the immunoSEQ multiplex PCR assay. TCRdb limited this immuneACCESS table to in-frame rearrangements with V and J called. A share of clones is missing; checked studies link under half to unresolved V genes, and the rest is unexplained. The sample records 410,000 or so clones, about 93% of which are singletons. The leading ten clones occupy over 9% of the sample. The label giving this sample's treatment or condition can be read as: over 15 received Ad26.COV2.S at low or high dose, single or two shots; about 5 received placebo; per-sample allocation not given. For vaccine and placebo recipients, the sequenced repertoires came from samples collected on day 63 after the first injection. Sequences were derived from peripheral blood, sampled in a trial of Ad26.COV2.S vaccine versus placebo. The source of these receptors is a person aged 18-65 years who received the Ad26.COV2.S COVID-19 vaccine or a placebo.

The chain couples TRBV20-1 to TRBJ2-3; D possibly corresponds to TRBD2 (5 bases). CDR1 DFQATT and CDR2 SNEGSKA come from the germline V gene (reference sequence). The CDR3 consists of 11 residues. For the CDR3, the DNA is TGCAGCCACCTAGCCACAGATACGCAGTATTTT. Translation: CSHLATDTQYF.

Worth noting for this clone: The same CDR3 can be traced to other DNA sequences in this sample. The chain combines TRBV5-1 with TRBJ2-3; D uncertain. The ends were cut back, 3 bases at V and 2 bases at J, with 4 bases in the middle. Germline values: CDR1 SGHRS, CDR2 YFSETQ. This CDR3 contains 12 residues. The CDR3 loop is CASSSNTDTQYF. The CDR3, as DNA: TGCGCCAGCAGCTCCAACACAGATACGCAGTATTTT.

V is TRBV6-2 or TRBV6-3 and J is TRBJ2-1; D gene ambiguous. Trimming took 5 bases from V and 6 from J, leaving 11 bases between them. The CDR3 has 13 amino acids. Germline loops: CDR1 MNHEY, CDR2 SVGEGT. As DNA, the CDR3 is TGTGCCAGCAGTACCCGAGGTATCAATGAGCAGTTCTTC. Its translation: CASSTRGINEQFF.

The chain joins TRBV9 to TRBJ1-3; TRBD1 matches at 7 bases. Germline CDR1 reads SGDLS; CDR2 reads YYNGEE. V gave up 4 bases and J gave up 1 base; unmatched junction bases: 8. This CDR3 contains 16 residues. The CDR3: CASSTSGTASGNTIYF. In DNA form, the CDR3 reads TGTGCCAGCAGCACCTCCGGGACAGCTTCTGGAAACACCATATATTTT.

The chain employs TRBV7-9 and TRBJ1-1, with 9 positions matching TRBD1. After removal of 2 bases from V and 0 bases from J, the junction contained 7 bases not matched to a gene. Per the germline V gene, CDR1 is SEHNR and CDR2 is FQNEAQ (reference sequence). The CDR3 covers 17 residues. The CDR3 protein is CASSLWTGESMNTEAFF. The CDR3 DNA reads TGTGCCAGCAGCTTATGGACAGGGGAGAGCATGAACACTGAAGCTTTCTTT.

V gene TRBV25-1 combines with J gene TRBJ1-2, with D possibly being TRBD1 (6 bases). V was trimmed by 8 bases and J by 0 bases, leaving 10 bases between them. CDR1 is MGHDK, CDR2 SYGVNS, per germline. The CDR3 is made up of 13 amino acids. The CDR3 loop is CASGGPTNYGYTF. The DNA for the CDR3 is TGTGCCAGCGGGGGGCCGACTAACTATGGCTACACCTTC.

V is TRBV28 and J is TRBJ2-1; 10 nucleotides agree with TRBD1. Unmatched junction bases numbered 11, after V lost 10 bases and J lost 8 bases. The length of the CDR3 is 14 residues. Per the germline V gene, CDR1 is MDHEN and CDR2 is SYDVKM. CDR3: CATAAGTGAYEQFF. CDR3 DNA: TGTGCCACCGCAGCCGGGACAGGGGCTTATGAGCAGTTCTTC. Full variable domain (missing parts from reference TRBV28 and TRBJ2-1): DVKVTQSSRYLVKRTGEKVFLECVQDMDHENMFWYRQDPGLGLRLIYFSYDVKMKEKGDIPEGYSVSREKKERFSLILESASTNQTSMYLCATAAGTGAYEQFFGPGTRLTVL.

This clone has only one observation. The chain carries TRBV19 and TRBJ2-3; 7 positions match TRBD2. The V segment lost 5 bases and the J segment 4 bases; nucleotides outside the gene matches: 9. The CDR3 runs to 15 residues. CDR1 is LNHDA and CDR2 is SQIVND in the germline V gene (reference sequence). CDR3 in DNA: TGTGCCAGTAGTCCCGACGGGAGGAGGGCAGATACGCAGTATTTT. Protein product: CASSPDGRRADTQYF.

The chain has TRBV19 and TRBJ1-1; TRBD1 aligns across 9 bases. Looked up from germline, CDR1 is LNHDA and CDR2 is SQIVND (reference sequence). CDR3 length: 15 amino acids. The J segment lost 5 bases and the V segment lost 4 bases, leaving 8 bases of the junction unmatched. The CDR3 DNA reads TGTGCCAGTAGTAGTTTTACAGGGGGCTGGACTGAAGCTTTCTTT. Its protein is CASSSFTGGWTEAFF. Drawing the rest from reference TRBV19 and TRBJ1-1, the complete variable domain is DGGITQSPKYLFRKEGQNVTLSCEQNLNHDAMYWYRQDPGQGLRLIYYSQIVNDFQKGDIAEGYSVSREKKESFPLTVTSAQKNPTAFYLCASSSFTGGWTEAFFGQGTRLTVV.

The chain carries TRBV6-2 or TRBV6-3 and TRBJ1-2; D might be TRBD1 (5 bases). The length of the CDR3 is 15 residues. The V and J ends lost 6 bases and 4 bases respectively, with 18 bases between them. CDR1 and CDR2 from the germline V gene are MNHEY and SVGEGT. The CDR3 DNA reads as TGTGCCAGCAGCACCCCGGGAGGGGCGTCCTATGGCTACACCTTC. Translated, it gives CASSTPGGASYGYTF.

This clone was recorded only once. The chain links TRBV6-2 or TRBV6-3 to TRBJ1-1, with D unclear. The germline gives CDR1 MNHEY, CDR2 SVGEGT. V was shortened by 5 bases and J by 1 base, with 14 bases between the two germline ends. CDR3 length: 15 amino acids. The CDR3 is CASSTPGLGNTEAFF. The CDR3 DNA follows: TGTGCCAGCAGTACACCGGGGTTAGGGAACACTGAAGCTTTCTTT.

The rearrangement links TRBV6-2 or TRBV6-3 to TRBJ1-1, with D uncertain. Germline CDR1 and CDR2: MNHEY and SVGEGT. The CDR3 length is 12 residues. V was trimmed by 2 bases and J by 4 bases, leaving 5 bases between them. The chain's CDR3 is CASSYMGTEAFF. Written as DNA, the CDR3 is TGTGCCAGCAGTTACATGGGCACTGAAGCTTTCTTT.

The genes are TRBV5-4 and TRBJ2-7, with 16 positions matching TRBD2. V shed 4 bases and J 0 bases; nucleotides not matched to a gene: 4. The CDR3 runs 17 residues. Germline V lookup: CDR1 SGHNT, CDR2 YYREEE (reference sequence). The CDR3 reads CASSRGLAGGDSYEQYF. CDR3 in DNA: TGTGCCAGCAGCCGGGGACTAGCGGGAGGGGACTCCTACGAGCAGTACTTC.

The J gene is TRBJ1-1, the V gene TRBV5-6; 10 nucleotides align to TRBD1. The germline CDR1 and CDR2 sequences are SGHDT and YYEEEE. This CDR3 has 18 residues. Trimming took 4 bases from V and 1 from J; bases not matched to a gene: 13. The CDR3 loop is CASSPIRGQGNPNTEAFF. CDR3 nucleotides: TGTGCCAGCAGCCCCATTAGGGGACAGGGGAATCCGAACACTGAAGCTTTCTTT.

The table lists this clone with a few counts. The V and J genes are TRBV12-3 or TRBV12-4 and TRBJ2-7, with a tentative D call TRBD1 (6 bases). V lost 3 bases and J lost 2, with 8 bases in between. The CDR3 has 13 residues. Written as DNA, the CDR3 is TGTGCCAGCAGTTTCCCAGGGGCCTACGAGCAGTACTTC. As protein: CASSFPGAYEQYF.

The chain is built from TRBV14 and TRBJ2-7, with D possibly matching TRBD1 (5 bases). In germline, CDR1 is SGHDN, CDR2 FVKESK. The CDR3 runs to 14 residues. The ends were cut back, 0 bases at V and 5 bases at J, with 11 bases in the middle. The CDR3 is CASSQDRVVDEQYF. The DNA for the CDR3 is TGTGCCAGCAGCCAAGACAGGGTAGTCGACGAGCAGTACTTC.

This chain links TRBV19 with TRBJ1-5; 7 nucleotides match TRBD1. Germline V gene sequence: CDR1 LNHDA, CDR2 SQIVND (reference sequence). V trimming: 5 bases; J trimming: 6 bases; junction bases outside the gene matches: 10. This CDR3 has 15 residues. CDR3 residues: CASSYDREGSQPQHF. The DNA for the CDR3 is TGTGCCAGTAGTTACGACAGGGAAGGCAGTCAGCCCCAGCATTTT.

This chain joins TRBV27 and TRBJ2-1; D gene ambiguous. The CDR3 is made up of 13 amino acids. The ends were cut back, 5 bases at V and 0 bases at J, with 5 bases in the middle. In germline, CDR1 is MNHEY, CDR2 SMNVEV (reference sequence). Written as DNA, the CDR3 is TGTGCCAGCAGTATAAGCTCCTACAATGAGCAGTTCTTC. It codes for CASSISSYNEQFF.

This clone was detected only a few times. V gene TRBV10-2 combines with J gene TRBJ2-2; TRBD2 might be the D (5 bases). Trimming pared 6 bases from V and 4 bases from J, leaving 12 bases between. The CDR3 is made up of 14 amino acids. The germline CDR1 and CDR2 sequences are WSHSY and SAAADI. CDR3 in DNA: TGCGCCAGCAGGTCCGGGATGACCACCGGGGAGCTGTTTTTT. Residues: CASRSGMTTGELFF.